Following are 22 T cell receptor beta chains from one sample sequenced in a study of T cells in Graves' hyperthyroidism and ophthalmopathy. RNA transcripts yielded amplified TCR beta CDR3 regions. The HTBI set primed first-round TCR CDR3 RT-PCR. TCRdb ran MiXCR on the multiplex PCR reads and lists one entry per CDR3 protein. This sample has hundreds of thousands of distinct CDR3 sequences, with around 19% found just once. What was sequenced was blood. These receptors were obtained from a woman in her forties or fifties with Graves' hyperthyroidism that later progressed to Graves' ophthalmopathy.

This clonotype showed up many times. The chain couples TRBV20-1 to TRBJ1-1; 9 bases agree with TRBD1. Germline V lookup: CDR1 DFQATT, CDR2 SNEGSKA (reference sequence). The CDR3 loop spans 13 amino acids. V gave up 5 bases and J gave up 8 bases; unmatched junction bases: 9. DNA of the CDR3: TGCAGTGCTGGTATAACAGGGGGCGGGGAAGCTTTCTTT. Residues: CSAGITGGGEAFF.

In this sample, this clonotype turned up a few times. The chain is built from TRBV5-1 and TRBJ2-7, with D possibly TRBD2 on 5 matching bases. Germline assignment: CDR1 SGHRS and CDR2 YFSETQ. CDR3 length: 19 residues. Trimming removed 0 bases from V and 4 bases from J, with 26 bases in between. CDR3 sequence (DNA): TGCGCCAGCAGCTTGGCTCTTAGGAGTAGCGATGAAGCCCCGTACGAGCAGTACTTC. Translated: CASSLALRSSDEAPYEQYF.

This chain links TRBV27 with TRBJ2-6, with TRBD1 matching 12 bases. This CDR3 spans 16 amino acids. V shed 4 bases, J shed 4 bases, and the junction held 2 bases outside the gene matches. Germline CDR1 reads MNHEY; CDR2 reads SMNVEV (reference sequence). The CDR3 spells CASSSGQGAGANVLTF. CDR3 coding DNA: TGTGCCAGCAGTTCGGGACAGGGGGCCGGGGCCAACGTCCTGACTTTC.

This clonotype was seen many times. The chain links TRBV12-5 to TRBJ2-1, with D tentatively TRBD2 (6 bases). V was clipped by 0 bases and J by 4 bases, with 13 bases between them. The CDR3 runs to 16 residues. Germline V gene lookup returns CDR1 LGHNT and CDR2 FRNRAP. CDR3 amino acids: CASGLVRGDKYNEQFF. The CDR3 DNA reads as TGTGCTAGTGGTTTGGTACGCGGGGATAAATACAATGAGCAGTTCTTC. Supplemented by reference TRBV12-5 and TRBJ2-1, the full variable domain reads DARVTQTPRHKVTEMGQEVTMRCQPILGHNTVFWYRQTMMQGLELLAYFRNRAPLDDSGMPKDRFSAEMPDATLATLKIQPSEPRDSAVYFCASGLVRGDKYNEQFFGPGTRLTVL.

This clonotype has more than one count but fewer than ten. The genes are TRBV20-1 and TRBJ1-1; no definite D call. Per the germline V gene, CDR1 is DFQATT and CDR2 is SNEGSKA (reference sequence). The CDR3 length is 14 residues. V dropped 4 bases and J dropped 0 bases, with 12 bases sitting between them. The CDR3 DNA sequence: TGCAGTGCTAATCCAGACTACATGAACACTGAAGCTTTCTTT. Its translation: CSANPDYMNTEAFF.

This clonotype showed up many times. V is TRBV4-1 and J is TRBJ1-2; TRBD1 might be the D (5 bases). Trimming took 0 bases from V and 4 from J, leaving 15 bases between them. The CDR3 has 16 residues. Germline lookup yields CDR1 MGHRA and CDR2 YSYEKL. The CDR3 loop is CASSQEDTAVGYGYTF. In DNA, the CDR3 is TGCGCCAGCAGCCAAGAGGACACTGCTGTGGGCTATGGCTACACCTTC.

The chain recombines TRBV29-1 with TRBJ1-2, with D possibly matching TRBD1 (5 bases). The CDR3 runs to 13 residues. Trimming cost V 7 bases and J 5 bases, with 17 bases left between them. Per the germline V gene, CDR1 is SQVTM and CDR2 is ANQGSEA. The CDR3 loop reads CSAEGDLKYGYTF. In nucleotides, the CDR3 is TGCAGCGCGGAAGGGGACCTGAAATATGGCTACACCTTC.

This clonotype has only a few counts. The gene calls are TRBV6-1 and TRBJ2-3; D may be TRBD1 or TRBD2 (6 bases each). The V and J ends lost 9 bases and 3 bases respectively, with 13 bases between them. Per the germline V gene, CDR1 is MNHNS and CDR2 is SASEGT. There are 13 residues in the CDR3. The CDR3 region is CAREGGGTDTQYF. The CDR3 DNA reads TGTGCCAGGGAAGGAGGGGGGACAGATACGCAGTATTTT.

The genes are TRBV7-6 and TRBJ2-1, with D possibly being TRBD1 (6 bases). V was clipped by 5 bases and J by 10 bases, with 21 bases between them. This CDR3 comprises 15 residues. The V gene's germline CDR1 is SGHVS and CDR2 FNYEAQ. Here the CDR3 reads CASSPRGTGSREQFF. CDR3 DNA: TGTGCCAGCAGCCCAAGGGGGACGGGATCGCGAGAGCAGTTCTTC.

This clonotype was seen repeatedly, ten times or more. The rearrangement links TRBV3-1 to TRBJ1-5; tentatively, D is TRBD1 (5 bases). V was clipped by 4 bases and J by 6 bases, with 16 bases between them. CDR1 is LGHDT, CDR2 YNNKEL, per germline (reference sequence). The CDR3 contains 15 residues. CDR3 coding DNA: TGTGCCAGCAGCCCATCGGCAGGGTTGGGTCAGCCCCAGCATTTT. It translates to CASSPSAGLGQPQHF.

This clonotype was found many times. The chain is built from TRBV18 and TRBJ1-1; D gene uncertain. The CDR3 runs to 13 residues. CDR1 KGHSH and CDR2 LQKENI come from the germline V gene. Trimming left V 4 bases short and J 4 bases short, with 10 bases between. CDR3 sequence (DNA): TGTGCCAGCTCACGAGACGAGGGCACTGAAGCTTTCTTT. This encodes CASSRDEGTEAFF.

This clonotype was seen many times. CDR3 coding DNA: TGCAGTGCACCAAGCGGGGGGACCAACAATGAGCAGTTCTTC. This codes for CSAPSGGTNNEQFF. The genes are TRBV20-1 and TRBJ2-1; TRBD2 aligns across 9 bases. Looked up from germline, CDR1 is DFQATT and CDR2 is SNEGSKA (reference sequence). This CDR3 spans 14 amino acids. The ends lost 6 bases at V and 5 bases at J; junction bases unmatched: 8.

This clonotype was recorded a few times. The genes are TRBV27 and TRBJ1-1; 8 bases line up with TRBD1. This CDR3 region has 14 residues. Germline values: CDR1 MNHEY, CDR2 SMNVEV (reference sequence). After removal of 5 bases from V and 3 bases from J, the junction contained 5 bases not matched to a gene. The CDR3 DNA sequence: TGTGCCAGCAGTAACCAGGGGGCCTACACTGAAGCTTTCTTT. Translation: CASSNQGAYTEAFF.

Concerning this clonotype itself: Germline and junction disagree at one end, which may indicate a read error. The chain recombines TRBV5-1 with TRBJ2-1, with D possibly being TRBD2 (6 bases). The CDR3 is 16 residues long. Germline values: CDR1 SGHRS, CDR2 YFSETQ. CDR3 coding DNA: TGCGCCAGCACCTTGGAGGCGGGGCTCTCCTACAATGAGCAGTTCTTC. Translating it yields CASTLEAGLSYNEQFF.

The chain is built from TRBV10-3 and TRBJ2-7; 7 nucleotides agree with TRBD1. After removal of 3 bases from V and 1 base from J, the junction contained 3 bases not matched to a gene. Per the germline V gene, CDR1 is ENHRY and CDR2 is SYGVKD. The CDR3 is 14 residues long. The CDR3 is CAISDPTGSYEQYF. CDR3 nucleotide sequence: TGTGCCATCAGTGACCCGACAGGGTCCTACGAGCAGTACTTC.

This clonotype showed up many times. V and J are TRBV11-2 and TRBJ2-3, with D possibly TRBD2 on 6 matching bases. V dropped 2 bases and J dropped 0 bases, with 12 bases sitting between them. This CDR3 is built from 16 residues. CDR1 and CDR2 from the germline V gene are SGHAT and FQNNGV. In DNA, the CDR3 is TGTGCCAGCAGCTTAATGATCGGACTAAGCACAGATACGCAGTATTTT. Translation: CASSLMIGLSTDTQYF.

This clonotype was seen at least ten times. The chain links TRBV7-2 to TRBJ2-1; 10 nucleotides align to TRBD2. The V gene's germline CDR1 is SGHTA and CDR2 FQGNSA. The V gene end was trimmed by 0 bases and the J gene end by 9 bases; junction bases not matched to a gene: 14. This CDR3 has 18 amino acids. CDR3 region: CASSLARGVAGGKVEQFF. For the CDR3, the DNA is TGTGCCAGCAGCTTAGCCCGTGGGGTAGCGGGGGGAAAGGTTGAGCAGTTCTTC.

This clonotype was recorded at least ten times. J is TRBJ2-7 and V is TRBV27; tentatively, D is TRBD1 or TRBD2 (6 bases each). The CDR3 covers 12 residues. CDR1 and CDR2 (germline): MNHEY, SMNVEV (reference sequence). V was pared by 8 bases and J by 4 bases, with 12 bases between. CDR3 amino acids: CASSQGGYEQYF. The DNA of the CDR3 is TGTGCCAGCTCCCAAGGGGGGTACGAGCAGTACTTC.

The chain combines TRBV29-1 with TRBJ2-7; 10 nucleotides agree with TRBD2. This CDR3 has 17 residues. J lost 6 bases, V lost 5 bases, and 19 bases had no gene match. Per germline, CDR1 SQVTM and CDR2 ANQGSEA. CDR3 in amino acids: CSVRTGVTSGRAAEQYF. The DNA of the CDR3 is TGCAGCGTTAGAACAGGGGTCACAAGCGGGAGGGCCGCCGAGCAGTACTTC.

The chain recombines TRBV2 with TRBJ2-2, with D perhaps matching TRBD1 (6 bases). The V end was cut by 11 bases, the J end by 1 base, with 14 bases between. The CDR3 contains 14 residues. The germline V gene has CDR1 SNHLY and CDR2 FYNNEI. The CDR3, as DNA: TGTGCCGGCCAGGGACACGAGAACACCGGGGAGCTGTTTTTT. Translated: CAGQGHENTGELFF.

This clonotype was observed at least ten times. The chain recombines TRBV27 with TRBJ1-2; 7 bases align to TRBD1. Germline V gene sequence: CDR1 MNHEY, CDR2 SMNVEV (reference sequence). Losses at the gene ends were 3 bases for V and 8 bases for J; bases not matched to a gene: 9. There are 14 residues in the CDR3. Here the CDR3 DNA reads TGTGCCAGCAGTTTCCAGGGGGTGAGGGAAGGCTACACCTTC. As protein: CASSFQGVREGYTF.

The V and J genes are TRBV10-3 and TRBJ1-6, with D tentatively TRBD1 (6 bases). CDR3 length: 13 residues. The V end was cut by 1 base, the J end by 11 bases, with 9 bases between. Germline V gene data show CDR1 as ENHRY and CDR2 as SYGVKD. CDR3 in amino acids: CAISELTGPPLHF. DNA of the CDR3: TGTGCCATCAGTGAGTTAACAGGGCCACCCCTCCACTTT.